This entry is about one T cell receptor (beta chain). The antigen remains undetermined. This record comes from a study of blood T cells in healthy people across ages. Study results and limitations: Older age went with lower TCR beta diversity per million T cells, in a roughly linear way. The study found more naive CD4+ cells and higher diversity in long-lived than aged donors.

Alongside a J-beta primer mix, a sample-barcoded 5' primer served in a second PCR lasting roughly 6 to 11 cycles. TCRdb ran MiXCR on the 5' RACE reads and lists one entry per CDR3 protein. The profile shows approximately 810,000 distinct CDR3 sequences, roughly 35% of them singletons. This CDR3 is 14 amino acids long. Looked up from germline, CDR1 is DFQATT and CDR2 is SNEGSKA (reference sequence). Unmatched junction bases numbered 9, after V lost 3 bases and J lost 8 bases. V is TRBV20-1 and J is TRBJ2-1, with 8 bases matching TRBD2. This clonotype was sampled from a man younger than 30 in good health. Sequencing used blood. CDR3 loop: CSASPSGLVDEQFF. The CDR3 bases are TGCAGTGCTAGTCCTAGCGGGTTAGTCGATGAGCAGTTCTTC.